This TCR beta chain was captured by sequencing in a study of shared clonotypes between healthy human individuals. V dropped 3 bases and J dropped 2; count of bases not matched to a gene: 4. This CDR3 is built from 15 residues. Germline loops: CDR1 KGHSH, CDR2 LQKENI. Replicate PCRs run on sorted subsets employed around 200 ng DNA, 25,000 to 35,000 T cell genomes. Only in-frame clones appear in the TCRdb table, and some are missing; sequencing was by immunoSEQ multiplex PCR. The table has about 2.1 million clones, just under 95% seen once; the top ten hold more than 1.5%. Positively selected for CCR7, the CD45RO-negative cells used as naive CD8 cells excluded terminally differentiated effector memory CD45RA+ cells.

Sequencing was carried out using naive CD8+ T cells from PBMCs. This clonotype originated in a man younger than 35 in good health. Some clones in this sample may be carry-over from other donors' samples. The chain combines TRBV18 with TRBJ2-4; 7 nucleotides agree with TRBD2. Written as DNA, the CDR3 is TGTGCCAGCTCACCCTCGGGGGGTACCAAAAACATTCAGTACTTC. Translation gives CASSPSGGTKNIQYF.